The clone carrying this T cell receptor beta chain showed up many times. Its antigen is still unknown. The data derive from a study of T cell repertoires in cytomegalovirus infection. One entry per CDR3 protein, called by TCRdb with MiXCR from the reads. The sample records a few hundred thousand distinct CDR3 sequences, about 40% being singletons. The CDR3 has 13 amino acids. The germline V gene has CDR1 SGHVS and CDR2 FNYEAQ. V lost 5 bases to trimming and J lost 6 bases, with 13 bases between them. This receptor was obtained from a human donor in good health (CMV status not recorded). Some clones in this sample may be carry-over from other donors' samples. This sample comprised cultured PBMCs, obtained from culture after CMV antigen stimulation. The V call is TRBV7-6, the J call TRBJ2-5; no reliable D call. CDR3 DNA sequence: TGTGCCAGCAGCCGAGACGGGCCCAAGACCCAGTACTTC. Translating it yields CASSRDGPKTQYF.